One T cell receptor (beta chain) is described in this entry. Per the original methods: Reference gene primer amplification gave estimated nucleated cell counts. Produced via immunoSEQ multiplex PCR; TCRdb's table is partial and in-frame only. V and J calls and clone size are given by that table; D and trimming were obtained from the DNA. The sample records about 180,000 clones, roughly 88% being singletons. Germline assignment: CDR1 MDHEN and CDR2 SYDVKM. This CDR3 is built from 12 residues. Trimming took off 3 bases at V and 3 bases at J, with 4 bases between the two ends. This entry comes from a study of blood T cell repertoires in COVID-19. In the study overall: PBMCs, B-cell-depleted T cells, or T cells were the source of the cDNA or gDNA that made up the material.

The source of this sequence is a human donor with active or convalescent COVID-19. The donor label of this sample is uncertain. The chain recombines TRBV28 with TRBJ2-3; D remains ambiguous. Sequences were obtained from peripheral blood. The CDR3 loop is CASSLLTDTQYF. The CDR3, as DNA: TGTGCCAGCAGTTTGTTAACAGATACGCAGTATTTT.